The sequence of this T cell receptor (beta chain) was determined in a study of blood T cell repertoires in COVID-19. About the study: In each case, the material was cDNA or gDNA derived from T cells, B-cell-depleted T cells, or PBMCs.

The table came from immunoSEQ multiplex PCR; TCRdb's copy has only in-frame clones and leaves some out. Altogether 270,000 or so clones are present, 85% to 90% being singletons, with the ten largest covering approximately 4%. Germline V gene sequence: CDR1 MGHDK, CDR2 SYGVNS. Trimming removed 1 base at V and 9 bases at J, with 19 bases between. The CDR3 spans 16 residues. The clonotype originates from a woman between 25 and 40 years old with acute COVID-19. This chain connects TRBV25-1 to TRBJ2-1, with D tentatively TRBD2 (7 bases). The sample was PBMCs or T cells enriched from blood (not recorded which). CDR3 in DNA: TGTGCCAGCAGTGAATCAAAGGGGGGGGGCGCGAGTGAGCAGTTCTTC. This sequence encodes CASSESKGGGASEQFF.